This entry describes one TCR beta chain. Produced via immunoSEQ multiplex PCR; TCRdb's table is partial and in-frame only. The sample comprises tens of thousands of clones, around 80% of which are singletons, and 15% to 20% rests with the top ten. Time point noted: pretreatment peripheral blood. Locally advanced or metastatic urothelial carcinoma was diagnosed in the patients. The source of the sample is a study of PD-L1 blockade in urothelial cancer. Turning to the study itself: Dosed intravenously at 1,200 mg every 3 weeks, atezolizumab was initiated by patients around 2014.

From germline, CDR1 is SGHTA and CDR2 FQGNSA. The V segment lost 2 bases and the J segment 1 base; nucleotides outside the gene matches: 4. The CDR3 sequence is 16 residues long. This clonotype originated in a man aged 55-75 years with urothelial cancer. The material was PBMCs, obtained around atezolizumab (anti-PD-L1) treatment. This rearrangement joins TRBV7-2 to TRBJ2-7; 11 nucleotides match TRBD2. The CDR3 loop is CASSLRLAGPSYEQYF. The CDR3 region has the DNA TGTGCCAGCAGCTTAAGACTAGCGGGGCCTTCCTACGAGCAGTACTTC. Full variable domain (remainder filled in from reference TRBV7-2 and TRBJ2-7): GAGVSQSPSNKVTEKGKDVELRCDPISGHTALYWYRQSLGQGLEFLIYFQGNSAPDKSGLPSDRFSAERTGGSVSTLTIQRTQQEDSAVYLCASSLRLAGPSYEQYFGPGTRLTVT.